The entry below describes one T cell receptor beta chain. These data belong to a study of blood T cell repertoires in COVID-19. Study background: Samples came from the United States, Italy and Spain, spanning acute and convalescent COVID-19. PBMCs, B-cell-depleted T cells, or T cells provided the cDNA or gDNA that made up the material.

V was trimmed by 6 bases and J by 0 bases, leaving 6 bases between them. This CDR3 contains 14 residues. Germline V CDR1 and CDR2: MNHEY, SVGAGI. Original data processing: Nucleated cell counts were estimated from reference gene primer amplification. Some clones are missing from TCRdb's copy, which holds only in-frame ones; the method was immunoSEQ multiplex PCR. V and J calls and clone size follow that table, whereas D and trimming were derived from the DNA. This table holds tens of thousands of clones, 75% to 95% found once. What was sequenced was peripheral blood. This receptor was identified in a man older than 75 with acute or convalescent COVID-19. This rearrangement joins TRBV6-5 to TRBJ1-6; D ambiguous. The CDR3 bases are TGTGCCAGCAGACAAAGCTCCTATAATTCACCCCTCCACTTT. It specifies CASRQSSYNSPLHF.